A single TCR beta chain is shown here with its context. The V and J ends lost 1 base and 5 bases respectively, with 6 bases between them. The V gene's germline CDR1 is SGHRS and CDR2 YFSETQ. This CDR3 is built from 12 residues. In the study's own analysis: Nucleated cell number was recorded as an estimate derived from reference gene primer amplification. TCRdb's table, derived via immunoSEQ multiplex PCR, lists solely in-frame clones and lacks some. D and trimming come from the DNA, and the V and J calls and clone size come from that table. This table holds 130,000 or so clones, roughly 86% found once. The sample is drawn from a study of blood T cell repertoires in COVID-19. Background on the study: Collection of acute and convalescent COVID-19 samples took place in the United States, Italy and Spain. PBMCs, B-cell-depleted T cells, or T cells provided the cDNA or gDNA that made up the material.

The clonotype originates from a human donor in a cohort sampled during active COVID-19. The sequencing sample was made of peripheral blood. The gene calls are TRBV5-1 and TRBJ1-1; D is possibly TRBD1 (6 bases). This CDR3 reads CASSLRGTEAFF. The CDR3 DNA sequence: TGCGCCAGCAGCTTGAGGGGGACTGAAGCTTTCTTT.